A selection of T cell receptor beta chains follows, all from one sample in a study of shared clonotypes between healthy human individuals. The protocol was immunoSEQ multiplex PCR, while the TCRdb copy is restricted to in-frame clones and leaves out a portion. The sample shows under 1,100,000 clones, around 76% of them seen only once. Material for sequencing was memory CD4+ T cells sorted from blood. The receptors come from a man between 18 and 35 years old in good health. The CDR3 runs from the conserved cysteine through the conserved F or W. A D gene is named only where the DNA matches it firmly. Rows may omit the clone size; those that give it use once, few, many or a size class.

len: 14
abundance: NA
v_gene: TRBV5-6
j_gene: TRBJ2-2
d_gene: TRBD1
CDR3aa: CASEGQRDTGELFF
CDR3nt: TGTGCCAGCGAGGGACAGCGAGACACCGGGGAGCTGTTTTTT

len: 15
abundance: many
v_gene: TRBV21-1
j_gene: TRBJ2-7
d_gene: NA
CDR3aa: CASSKDPGVRYEQYF
CDR3nt: TGTGCCAGCAGCAAAGACCCGGGAGTTAGGTACGAGCAGTACTTC

len: 15
abundance: NA
v_gene: TRBV15
j_gene: TRBJ2-5
d_gene: NA
CDR3aa: CATSRAPGAQETQYF
CDR3nt: TGTGCCACCAGCAGAGCCCCGGGGGCCCAAGAGACCCAGTACTTC

len: 14
abundance: few
v_gene: TRBV6-6
j_gene: TRBJ1-1
d_gene: TRBD1
CDR3aa: CASNKGGGNTEAFF
CDR3nt: TGTGCCAGCAACAAAGGGGGCGGGAACACTGAAGCTTTCTTT

len: 14
abundance: NA
v_gene: TRBV7-2
j_gene: TRBJ2-7
d_gene: NA
CDR3aa: CASSFRGGTYEQYF
CDR3nt: TGTGCCAGCAGTTTTAGGGGGGGCACCTACGAGCAGTACTTC

len: 15
abundance: NA
v_gene: TRBV6-5
j_gene: TRBJ2-7
d_gene: TRBD1
CDR3aa: CASSYSGDRGYEQYF
CDR3nt: TGTGCCAGCAGTTACTCCGGAGACAGGGGGTACGAGCAGTACTTC

len: 11
abundance: few
v_gene: TRBV4-1
j_gene: TRBJ2-3
d_gene: NA
CDR3aa: CASSREDTQYF
CDR3nt: TGCGCCAGCAGCCGGGAAGATACGCAGTATTTT

len: 12
abundance: NA
v_gene: TRBV10-3
j_gene: TRBJ2-7
d_gene: NA
CDR3aa: CAMSRDLYEQYF
CDR3nt: TGTGCCATGTCTCGAGACCTCTACGAGCAGTACTTC

len: 13
abundance: NA
v_gene: TRBV18
j_gene: TRBJ2-7
d_gene: NA
CDR3aa: CASSPTPSYEQYF
CDR3nt: TGTGCCAGCTCACCAACACCCTCCTACGAGCAGTACTTC

len: 17
abundance: NA
v_gene: TRBV5-1
j_gene: TRBJ2-7
d_gene: TRBD2
CDR3aa: CASSLDFSGGSSYEQYF
CDR3nt: TGCGCCAGCAGCTTAGATTTTAGCGGGGGGAGCTCCTACGAGCAGTACTTC

len: 15
abundance: NA
v_gene: TRBV6-5
j_gene: TRBJ2-1
d_gene: TRBD2
CDR3aa: CASVGGRASWNEQFF
CDR3nt: TGTGCCAGCGTGGGAGGGAGGGCTAGTTGGAATGAGCAGTTCTTC

len: 15
abundance: once
v_gene: TRBV25-1
j_gene: TRBJ2-1
d_gene: NA
CDR3aa: CASSLLGGDYNEQFF
CDR3nt: TGTGCCAGCAGTTTATTGGGGGGCGACTACAATGAGCAGTTCTTC